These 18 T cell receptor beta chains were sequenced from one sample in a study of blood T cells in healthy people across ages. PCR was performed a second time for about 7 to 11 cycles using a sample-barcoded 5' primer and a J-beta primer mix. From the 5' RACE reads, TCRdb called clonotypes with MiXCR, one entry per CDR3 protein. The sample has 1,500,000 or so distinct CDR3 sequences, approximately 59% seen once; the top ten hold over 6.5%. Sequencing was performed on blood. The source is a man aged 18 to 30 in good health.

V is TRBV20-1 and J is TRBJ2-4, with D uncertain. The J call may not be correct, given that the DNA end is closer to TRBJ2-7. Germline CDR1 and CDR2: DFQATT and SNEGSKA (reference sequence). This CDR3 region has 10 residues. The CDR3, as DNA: TGCAGTGCTAGAATCGTCGAGCAGTACTTC. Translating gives CSARIVEQYF.

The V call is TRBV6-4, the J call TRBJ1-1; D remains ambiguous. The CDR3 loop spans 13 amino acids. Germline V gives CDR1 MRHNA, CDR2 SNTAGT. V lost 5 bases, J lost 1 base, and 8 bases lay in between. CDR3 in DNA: TGTGCCAGCAGTTGGGAACGGAACACTGAAGCTTTCTTT. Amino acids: CASSWERNTEAFF.

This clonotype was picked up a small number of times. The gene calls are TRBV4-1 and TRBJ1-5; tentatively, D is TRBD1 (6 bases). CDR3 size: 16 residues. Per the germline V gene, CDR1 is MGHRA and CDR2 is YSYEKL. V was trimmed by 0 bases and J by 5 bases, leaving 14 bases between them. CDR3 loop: CASSQDPGTPDQPQHF. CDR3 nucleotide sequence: TGCGCCAGCAGCCAAGATCCCGGGACACCCGATCAGCCCCAGCATTTT.

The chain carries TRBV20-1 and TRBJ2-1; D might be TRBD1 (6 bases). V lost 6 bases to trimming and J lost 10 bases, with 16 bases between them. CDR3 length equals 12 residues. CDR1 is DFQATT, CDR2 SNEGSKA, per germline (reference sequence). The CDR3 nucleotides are TGCAGTGCGCCGCCAGGGGCCGGGGAGCAGTTCTTC. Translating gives CSAPPGAGEQFF.

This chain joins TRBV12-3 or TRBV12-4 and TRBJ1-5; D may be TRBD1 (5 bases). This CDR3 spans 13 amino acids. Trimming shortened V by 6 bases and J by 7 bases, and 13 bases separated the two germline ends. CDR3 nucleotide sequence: TGTGCCAGCAGAGAGCAGGGAGACCAGCCCCAGCATTTT. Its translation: CASREQGDQPQHF.

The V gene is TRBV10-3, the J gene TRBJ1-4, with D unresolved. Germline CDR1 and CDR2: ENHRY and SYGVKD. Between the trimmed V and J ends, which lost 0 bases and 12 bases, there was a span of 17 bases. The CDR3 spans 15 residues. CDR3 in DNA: TGTGCCATCAGTGAGTCGAGGGCTCCCCTTGAGGAACTGTTTTTT. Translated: CAISESRAPLEELFF.

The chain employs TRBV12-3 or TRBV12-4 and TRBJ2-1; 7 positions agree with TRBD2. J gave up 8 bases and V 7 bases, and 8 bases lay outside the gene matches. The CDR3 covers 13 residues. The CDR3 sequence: CASTSLAEHEQFF. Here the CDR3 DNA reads TGTGCCAGCACCTCGCTAGCGGAGCATGAGCAGTTCTTC.

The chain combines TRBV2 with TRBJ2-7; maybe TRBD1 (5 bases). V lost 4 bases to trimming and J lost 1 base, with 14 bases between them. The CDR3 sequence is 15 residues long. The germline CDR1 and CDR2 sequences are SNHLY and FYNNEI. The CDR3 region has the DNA TGTGCCAGCAGTGTTAGGCAGGGCGCGTCCTACGAGCAGTACTTC. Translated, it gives CASSVRQGASYEQYF.

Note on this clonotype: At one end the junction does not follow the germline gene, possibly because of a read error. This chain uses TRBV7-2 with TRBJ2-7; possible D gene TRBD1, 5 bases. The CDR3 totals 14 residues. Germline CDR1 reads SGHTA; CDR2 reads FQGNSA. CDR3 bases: TGTGCCAGCAGCCCGACAGAGAGCTCCTACGTGCAGTACTTC. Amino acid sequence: CASSPTESSYVQYF.

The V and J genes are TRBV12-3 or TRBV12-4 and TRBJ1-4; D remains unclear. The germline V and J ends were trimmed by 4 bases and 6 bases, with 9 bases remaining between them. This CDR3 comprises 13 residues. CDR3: CASSSRVDEKLFF. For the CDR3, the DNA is TGTGCCAGCAGTTCCCGGGTGGATGAAAAACTGTTTTTT.

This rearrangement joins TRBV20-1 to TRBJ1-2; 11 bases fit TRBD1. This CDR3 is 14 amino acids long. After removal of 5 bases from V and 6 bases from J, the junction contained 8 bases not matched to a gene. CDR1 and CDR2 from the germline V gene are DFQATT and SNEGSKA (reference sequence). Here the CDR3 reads CSARTGGGWDGYTF. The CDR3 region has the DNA TGCAGTGCTCGGACAGGGGGCGGATGGGATGGCTACACCTTC.

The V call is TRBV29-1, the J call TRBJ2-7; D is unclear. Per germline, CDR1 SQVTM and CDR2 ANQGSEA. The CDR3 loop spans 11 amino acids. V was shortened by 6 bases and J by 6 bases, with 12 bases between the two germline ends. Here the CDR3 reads CSVSLSREQYF. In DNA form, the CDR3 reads TGCAGCGTATCCTTAAGTCGCGAGCAGTACTTC.

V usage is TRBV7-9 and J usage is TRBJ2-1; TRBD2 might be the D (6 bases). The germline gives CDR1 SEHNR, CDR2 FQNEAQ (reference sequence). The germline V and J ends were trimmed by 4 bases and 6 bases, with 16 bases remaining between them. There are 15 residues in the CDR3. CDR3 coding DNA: TGTGCCAGCAGCTACTTGGGGGGAGAGGGCAATGAGCAGTTCTTC. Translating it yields CASSYLGGEGNEQFF.

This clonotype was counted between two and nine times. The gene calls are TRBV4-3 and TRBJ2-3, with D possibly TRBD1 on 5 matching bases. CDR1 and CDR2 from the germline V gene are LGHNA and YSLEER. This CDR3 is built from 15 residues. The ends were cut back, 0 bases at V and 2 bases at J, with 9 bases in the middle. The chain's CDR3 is CASSQERGNTDTQYF. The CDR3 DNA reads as TGCGCCAGCAGCCAAGAAAGGGGAAACACAGATACGCAGTATTTT.

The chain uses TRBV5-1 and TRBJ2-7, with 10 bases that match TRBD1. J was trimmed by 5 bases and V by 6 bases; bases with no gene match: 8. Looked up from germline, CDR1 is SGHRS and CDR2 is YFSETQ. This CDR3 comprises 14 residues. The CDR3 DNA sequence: TGCGCCAGCACCAACGACAGGGGGCTCAACGAGCAGTACTTC. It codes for CASTNDRGLNEQYF.

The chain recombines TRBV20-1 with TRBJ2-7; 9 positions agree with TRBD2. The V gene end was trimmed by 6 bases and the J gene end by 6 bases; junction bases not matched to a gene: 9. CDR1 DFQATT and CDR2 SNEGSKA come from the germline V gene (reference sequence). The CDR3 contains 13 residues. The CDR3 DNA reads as TGCAGTGCCAGGGTAGCGGGAGAGGGCGAGCAGTACTTC. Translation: CSARVAGEGEQYF.

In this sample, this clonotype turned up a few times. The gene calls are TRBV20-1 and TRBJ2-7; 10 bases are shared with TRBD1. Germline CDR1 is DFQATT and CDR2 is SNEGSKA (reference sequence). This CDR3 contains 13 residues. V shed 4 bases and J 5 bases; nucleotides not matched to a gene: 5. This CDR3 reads CSATRDRGNEQYF. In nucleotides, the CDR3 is TGCAGTGCTACAAGGGACAGGGGCAACGAGCAGTACTTC.

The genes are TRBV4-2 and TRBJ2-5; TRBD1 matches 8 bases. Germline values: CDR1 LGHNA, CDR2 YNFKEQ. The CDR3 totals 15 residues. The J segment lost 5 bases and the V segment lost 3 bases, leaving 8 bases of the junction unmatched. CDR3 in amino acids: CASSQDREGLETQYF. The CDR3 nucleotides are TGTGCCAGCAGCCAGGACAGGGAAGGATTGGAGACCCAGTACTTC.